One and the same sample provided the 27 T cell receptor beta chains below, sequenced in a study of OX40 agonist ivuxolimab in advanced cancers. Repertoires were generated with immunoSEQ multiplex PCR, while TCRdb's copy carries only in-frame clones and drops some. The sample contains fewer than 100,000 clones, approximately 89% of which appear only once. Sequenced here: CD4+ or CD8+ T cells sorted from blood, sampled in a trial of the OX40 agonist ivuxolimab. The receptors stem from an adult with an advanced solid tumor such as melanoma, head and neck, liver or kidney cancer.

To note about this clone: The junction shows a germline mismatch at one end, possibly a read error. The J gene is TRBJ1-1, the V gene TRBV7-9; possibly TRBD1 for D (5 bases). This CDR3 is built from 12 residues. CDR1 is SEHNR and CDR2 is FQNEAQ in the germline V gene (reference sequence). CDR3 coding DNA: TGTGCGAGCAGTTTTGGGGCTGCTGAAGCTTTCTTT. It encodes CASSFGAAEAFF.

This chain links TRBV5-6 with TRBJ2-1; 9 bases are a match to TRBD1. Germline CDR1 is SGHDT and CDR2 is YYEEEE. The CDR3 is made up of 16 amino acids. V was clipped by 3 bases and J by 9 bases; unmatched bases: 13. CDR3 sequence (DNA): TGTGCCAGCAGCTCTTCAGGACAGGGGTTCCGTCGTGAGCAGTTCTTC. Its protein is CASSSSGQGFRREQFF.

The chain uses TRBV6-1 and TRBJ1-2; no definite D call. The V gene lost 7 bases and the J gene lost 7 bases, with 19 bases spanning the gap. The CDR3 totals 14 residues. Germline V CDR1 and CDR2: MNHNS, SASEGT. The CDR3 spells CASTRATALRGYTF. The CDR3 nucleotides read TGTGCCAGCACCCGGGCTACGGCGCTCCGTGGCTACACCTTC.

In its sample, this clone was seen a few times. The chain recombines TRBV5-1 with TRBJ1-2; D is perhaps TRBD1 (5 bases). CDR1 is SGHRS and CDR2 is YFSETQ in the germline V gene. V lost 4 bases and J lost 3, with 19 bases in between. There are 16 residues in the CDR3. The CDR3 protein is CASSQTGTALDYGYTF. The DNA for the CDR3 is TGCGCCAGCAGCCAAACCGGGACCGCTCTGGACTATGGCTACACCTTC.

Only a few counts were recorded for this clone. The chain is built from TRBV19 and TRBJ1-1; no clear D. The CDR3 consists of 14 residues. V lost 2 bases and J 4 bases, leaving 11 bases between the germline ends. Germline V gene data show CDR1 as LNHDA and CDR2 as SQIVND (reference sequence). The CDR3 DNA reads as TGTGCCAGTAGTATAAAGGGAGCTGTCACTGAAGCTTTCTTT. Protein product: CASSIKGAVTEAFF.

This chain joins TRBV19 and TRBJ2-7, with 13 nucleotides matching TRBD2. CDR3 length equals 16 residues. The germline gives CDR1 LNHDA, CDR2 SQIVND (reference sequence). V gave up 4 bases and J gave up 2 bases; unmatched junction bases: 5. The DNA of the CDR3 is TGTGCCAGTAGTACCCCCGGGACTAGCGGGACCTACGAGCAGTACTTC. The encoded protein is CASSTPGTSGTYEQYF.

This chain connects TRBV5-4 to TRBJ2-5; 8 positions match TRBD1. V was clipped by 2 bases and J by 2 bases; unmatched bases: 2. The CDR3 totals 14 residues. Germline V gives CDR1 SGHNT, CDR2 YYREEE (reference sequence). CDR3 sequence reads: CASSFGQGQETQYF. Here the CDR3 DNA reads TGTGCCAGCAGCTTTGGACAGGGACAAGAGACCCAGTACTTC.

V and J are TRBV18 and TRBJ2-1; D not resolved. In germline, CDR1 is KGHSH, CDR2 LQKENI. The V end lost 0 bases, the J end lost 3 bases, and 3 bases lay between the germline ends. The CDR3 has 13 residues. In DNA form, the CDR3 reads TGTGCCAGCTCACCACCCGACTACAATGAGCAGTTCTTC. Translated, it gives CASSPPDYNEQFF.

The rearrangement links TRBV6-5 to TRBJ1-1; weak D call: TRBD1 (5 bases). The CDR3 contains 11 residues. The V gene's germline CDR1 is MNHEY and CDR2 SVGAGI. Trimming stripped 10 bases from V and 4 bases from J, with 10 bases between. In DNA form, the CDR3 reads TGTGCCACGCAGGGTGTCACTGAAGCTTTCTTT. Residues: CATQGVTEAFF.

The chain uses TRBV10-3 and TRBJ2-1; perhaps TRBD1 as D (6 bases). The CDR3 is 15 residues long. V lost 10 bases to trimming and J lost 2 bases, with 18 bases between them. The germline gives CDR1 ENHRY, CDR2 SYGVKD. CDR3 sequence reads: CATHSGTLTYNEQFF. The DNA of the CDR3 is TGTGCCACCCATTCCGGGACACTCACCTACAATGAGCAGTTCTTC.

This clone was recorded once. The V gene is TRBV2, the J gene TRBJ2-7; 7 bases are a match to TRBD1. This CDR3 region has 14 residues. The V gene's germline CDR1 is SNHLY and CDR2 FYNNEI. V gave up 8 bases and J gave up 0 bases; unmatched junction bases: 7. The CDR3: CASQKDRSSYEQYV. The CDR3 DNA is TGTGCCAGCCAGAAGGACAGGAGCTCCTACGAGCAGTACGTC.

The CDR3 DNA sequence: TGTGCCAGCAACCGAGTATGGGGAAGGGGGCCCGACTACAATGAGCAGTTCTTC. Its translation is CASNRVWGRGPDYNEQFF. The chain is built from TRBV21-1 and TRBJ2-1; TRBD1, as called in the table, went unchecked against the DNA. TRBV21-1 is a documented pseudogene. The CDR3 sequence is 18 residues long.

The CDR3, as DNA: TGCGCCAGCAGCTACGCGGATGACACCTACGAGCAGTACTTC. Encoded protein: CASSYADDTYEQYF. The V call is TRBV5-1, the J call TRBJ2-7; D unresolved. This CDR3 is built from 14 residues. The V end was cut by 3 bases, the J end by 2 bases, with 12 bases between. Per the germline V gene, CDR1 is SGHRS and CDR2 is YFSETQ.

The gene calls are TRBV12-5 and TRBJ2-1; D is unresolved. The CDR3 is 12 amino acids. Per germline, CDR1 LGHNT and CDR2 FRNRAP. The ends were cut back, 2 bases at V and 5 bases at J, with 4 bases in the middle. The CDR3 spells CASGLWDNEQFF. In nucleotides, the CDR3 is TGTGCTAGTGGTTTGTGGGACAATGAGCAGTTCTTC.

The CDR3 coding sequence is TGCGCCAGCAGCTTCACGCTAGCGGGAGGGGTAAGGTTCTTC. This gives the protein CASSFTLAGGVRFF. The gene calls are TRBV5-1 and TRBJ2-1; 12 nucleotides align to TRBD2. The CDR3 totals 14 residues. Germline V lookup: CDR1 SGHRS, CDR2 YFSETQ. The ends lost 2 bases at V and 15 bases at J; junction bases unmatched: 9.

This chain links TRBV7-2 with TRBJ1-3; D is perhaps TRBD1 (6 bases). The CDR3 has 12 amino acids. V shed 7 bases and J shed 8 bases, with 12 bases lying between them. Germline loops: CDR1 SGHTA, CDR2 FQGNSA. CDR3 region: CASITRGYTIYF. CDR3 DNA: TGTGCCAGCATCACCAGGGGTTACACCATATATTTT.

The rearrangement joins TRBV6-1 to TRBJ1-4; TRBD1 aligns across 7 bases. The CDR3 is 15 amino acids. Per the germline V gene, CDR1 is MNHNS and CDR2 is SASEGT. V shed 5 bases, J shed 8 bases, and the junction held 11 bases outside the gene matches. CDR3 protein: CASSNPRDRVEKLFF. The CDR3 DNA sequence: TGTGCCAGCAGTAACCCACGTGACAGGGTCGAAAAACTGTTTTTT.

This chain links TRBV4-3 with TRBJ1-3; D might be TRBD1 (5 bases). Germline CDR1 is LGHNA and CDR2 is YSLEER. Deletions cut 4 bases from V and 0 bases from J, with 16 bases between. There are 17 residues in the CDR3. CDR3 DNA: TGCGCCAGCAGCCTACTACCCGGGGCCTACTCTGGAAACACCATATATTTT. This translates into CASSLLPGAYSGNTIYF.

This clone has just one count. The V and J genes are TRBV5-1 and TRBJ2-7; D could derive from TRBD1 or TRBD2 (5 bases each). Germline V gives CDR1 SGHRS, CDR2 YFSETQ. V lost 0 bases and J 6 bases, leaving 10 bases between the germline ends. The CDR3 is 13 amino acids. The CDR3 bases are TGCGCCAGCAGCTTGGCTTTCGGGACCGAGCAGTACTTC. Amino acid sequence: CASSLAFGTEQYF. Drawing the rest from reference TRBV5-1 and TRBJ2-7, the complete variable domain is KAGVTQTPRYLIKTRGQQVTLSCSPISGHRSVSWYQQTPGQGLQFLFEYFSETQRNKGNFPGRFSGRQFSNSRSEMNVSTLELGDSALYLCASSLAFGTEQYFGPGTRLTVT.

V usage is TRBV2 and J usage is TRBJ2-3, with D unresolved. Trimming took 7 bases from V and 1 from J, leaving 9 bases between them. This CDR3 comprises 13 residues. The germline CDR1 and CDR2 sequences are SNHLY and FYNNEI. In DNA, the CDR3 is TGTGCCAGCATTGGCGTCGGCACAGATACGCAGTATTTT. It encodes CASIGVGTDTQYF.

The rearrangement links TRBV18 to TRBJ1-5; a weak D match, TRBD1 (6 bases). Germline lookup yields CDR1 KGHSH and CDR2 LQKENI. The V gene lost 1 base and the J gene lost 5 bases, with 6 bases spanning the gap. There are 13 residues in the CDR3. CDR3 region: CASSPHRDQPQHF. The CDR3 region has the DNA TGTGCCAGCTCACCACACAGGGATCAGCCCCAGCATTTT.

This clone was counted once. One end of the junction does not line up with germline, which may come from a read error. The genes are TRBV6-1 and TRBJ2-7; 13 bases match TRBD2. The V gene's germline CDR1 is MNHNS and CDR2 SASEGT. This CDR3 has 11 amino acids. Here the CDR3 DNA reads TGTGCCAGCCGAGGACTAGCGGGGGCCCTATTC. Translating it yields CASRGLAGALF.

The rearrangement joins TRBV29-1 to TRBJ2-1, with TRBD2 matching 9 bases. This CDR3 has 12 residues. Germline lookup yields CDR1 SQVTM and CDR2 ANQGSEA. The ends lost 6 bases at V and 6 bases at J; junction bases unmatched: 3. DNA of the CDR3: TGCAGCGTCCTTAGCGGGGGCAATGAGCAGTTCTTC. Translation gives CSVLSGGNEQFF.

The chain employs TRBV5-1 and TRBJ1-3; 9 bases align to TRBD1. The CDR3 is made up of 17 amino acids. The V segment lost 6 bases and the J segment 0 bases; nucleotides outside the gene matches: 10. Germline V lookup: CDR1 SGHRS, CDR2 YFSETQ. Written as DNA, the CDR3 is TGCGCCAGCACCCCCGGGGACAGGGACCTCTCTGGAAACACCATATATTTT. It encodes CASTPGDRDLSGNTIYF.

The chain's CDR3 is CASSDPGQYTEAFF. The DNA of the CDR3 is TGTGCCAGCTCGGACCCGGGGCAGTACACTGAAGCTTTCTTT. This rearrangement joins TRBV2 to TRBJ1-1, with D maybe TRBD1 (5 bases). This CDR3 region has 14 residues. Germline CDR1 is SNHLY and CDR2 is FYNNEI. Trimming cost V 8 bases and J 3 bases, with 16 bases left between them.

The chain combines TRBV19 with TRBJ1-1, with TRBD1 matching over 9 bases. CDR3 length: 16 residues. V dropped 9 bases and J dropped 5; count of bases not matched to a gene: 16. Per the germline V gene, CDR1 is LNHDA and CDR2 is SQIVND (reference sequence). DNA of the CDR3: TGTGCCAGCTTCCCCTTACTCGGGACAGGGATAACTGAAGCTTTCTTT. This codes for CASFPLLGTGITEAFF.

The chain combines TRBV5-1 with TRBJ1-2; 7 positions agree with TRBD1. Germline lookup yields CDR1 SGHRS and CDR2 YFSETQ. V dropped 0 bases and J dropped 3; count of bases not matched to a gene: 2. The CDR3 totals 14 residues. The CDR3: CASSLGGGDYGYTF. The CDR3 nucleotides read TGCGCCAGCAGCTTGGGAGGGGGCGACTATGGCTACACCTTC.